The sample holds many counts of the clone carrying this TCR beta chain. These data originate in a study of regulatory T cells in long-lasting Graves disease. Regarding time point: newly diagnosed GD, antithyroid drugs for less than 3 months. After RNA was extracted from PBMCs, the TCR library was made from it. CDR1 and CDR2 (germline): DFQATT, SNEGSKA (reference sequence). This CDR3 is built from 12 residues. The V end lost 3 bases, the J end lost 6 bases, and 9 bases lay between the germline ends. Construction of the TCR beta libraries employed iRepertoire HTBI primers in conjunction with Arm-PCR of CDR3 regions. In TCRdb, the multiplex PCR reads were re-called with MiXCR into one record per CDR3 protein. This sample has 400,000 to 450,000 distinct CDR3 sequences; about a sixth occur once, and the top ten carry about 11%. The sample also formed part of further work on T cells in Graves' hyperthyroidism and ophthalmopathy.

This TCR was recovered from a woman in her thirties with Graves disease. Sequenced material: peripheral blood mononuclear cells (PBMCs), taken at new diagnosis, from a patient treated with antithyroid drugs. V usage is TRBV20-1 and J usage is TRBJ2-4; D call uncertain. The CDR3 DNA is TGCAGTGCTAGGGTAGACCTAAACATTCAGTACTTC. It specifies CSARVDLNIQYF.